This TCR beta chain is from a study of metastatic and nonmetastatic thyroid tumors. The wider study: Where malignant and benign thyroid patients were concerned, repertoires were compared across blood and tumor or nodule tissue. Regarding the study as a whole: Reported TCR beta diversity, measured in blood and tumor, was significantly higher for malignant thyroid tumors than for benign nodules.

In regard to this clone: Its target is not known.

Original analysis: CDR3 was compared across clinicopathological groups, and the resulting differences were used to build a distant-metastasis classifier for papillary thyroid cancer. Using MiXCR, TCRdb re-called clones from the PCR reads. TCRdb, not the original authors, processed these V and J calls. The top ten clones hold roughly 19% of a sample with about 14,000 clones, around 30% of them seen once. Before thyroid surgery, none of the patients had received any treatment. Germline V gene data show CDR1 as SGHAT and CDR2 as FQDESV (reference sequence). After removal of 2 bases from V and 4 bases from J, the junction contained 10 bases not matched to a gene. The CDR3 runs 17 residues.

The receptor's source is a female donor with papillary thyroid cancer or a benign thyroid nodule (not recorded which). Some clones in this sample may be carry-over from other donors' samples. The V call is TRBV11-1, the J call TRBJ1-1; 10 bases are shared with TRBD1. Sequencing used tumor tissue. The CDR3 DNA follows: TGTGCCAGCAGCTTATTCGGGACAGGGGCCCTTTTCACTGAAGCTTTCTTT. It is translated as CASSLFGTGALFTEAFF.